The TCR beta chain under discussion was sequenced for a study of shared clonotypes between healthy human individuals. Whole-study findings and limits: In contrast to clonotypes shared by all four donors, non-shared clonotypes had lower generation probabilities. The sharing of 5% to 6.5% of naive CD4 clonotypes was seen across a few donors. Rarefaction curves obtained for sorted subsets showed sequencing incomplete despite large depth.

To note about this clone: What it recognizes is unknown. This same CDR3 is encoded by further DNA sequences in the sample.

Assay used: immunoSEQ multiplex PCR; TCRdb lists only in-frame clones, some missing. The sample lists roughly 1,600,000 clones; approximately 98.5% were seen once. The study separated CD4+ cells into CD45RA+ naive and CD45RA-negative memory subsets. The sample consisted of naive CD4+ T cells sorted from blood. Subset defined: CD45RA+ positively selected. The sequence was obtained from a man aged 25-45 years in good health.

CDR3 sequence reads: CASSRLAGVAGELFF. Written as DNA, the CDR3 is TGTGCCAGTAGTCGACTAGCGGGAGTCGCCGGGGAGCTGTTTTTT. V is TRBV19 and J is TRBJ2-2; 12 positions match TRBD2. The CDR3 extends over 15 amino acids. The germline V gene has CDR1 LNHDA and CDR2 SQIVND (reference sequence). V was clipped by 5 bases and J by 6 bases; unmatched bases: 4.